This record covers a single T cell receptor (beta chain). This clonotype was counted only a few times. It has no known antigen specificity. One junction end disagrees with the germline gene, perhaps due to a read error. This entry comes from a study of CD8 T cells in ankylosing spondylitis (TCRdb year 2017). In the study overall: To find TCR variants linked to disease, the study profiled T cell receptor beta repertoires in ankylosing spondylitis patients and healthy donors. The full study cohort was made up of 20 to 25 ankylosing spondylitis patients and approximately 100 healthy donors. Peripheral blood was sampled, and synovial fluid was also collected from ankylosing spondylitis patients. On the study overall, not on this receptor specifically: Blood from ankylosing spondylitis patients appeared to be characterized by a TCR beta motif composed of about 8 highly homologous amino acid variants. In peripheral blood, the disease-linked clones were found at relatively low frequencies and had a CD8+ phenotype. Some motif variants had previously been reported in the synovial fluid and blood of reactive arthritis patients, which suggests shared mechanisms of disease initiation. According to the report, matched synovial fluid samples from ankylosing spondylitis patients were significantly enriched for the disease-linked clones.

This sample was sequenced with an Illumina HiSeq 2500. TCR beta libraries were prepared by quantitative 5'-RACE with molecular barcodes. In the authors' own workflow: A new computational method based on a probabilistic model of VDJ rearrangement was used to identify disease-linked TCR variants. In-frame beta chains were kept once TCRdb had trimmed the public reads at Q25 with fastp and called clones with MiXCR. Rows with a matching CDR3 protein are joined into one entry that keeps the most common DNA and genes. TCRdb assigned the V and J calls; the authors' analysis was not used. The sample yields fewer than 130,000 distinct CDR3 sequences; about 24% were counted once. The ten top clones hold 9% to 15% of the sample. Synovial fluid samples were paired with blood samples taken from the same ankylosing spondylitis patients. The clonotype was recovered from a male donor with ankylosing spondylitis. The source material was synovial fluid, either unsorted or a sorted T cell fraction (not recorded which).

The nucleotides are TGTGCCAGCAGCTCACCCTCCGGGAACACTGAAGCTTTT. Its protein reads: CASSSPSGNTEAF. Here the chain combines TRBV7-9 and TRBJ1-1; the D gene assignment is ambiguous. Reading the germline V gene (reference sequence) gives CDR1 SEHNR and CDR2 FQNEAQ. Taken from cysteine to phenylalanine, the CDR3 has 13 residues. Only the CDR3 DNA stays, 39 bases, in frame from base 1.